This T cell receptor beta chain stems from a study of T-cell memory formation after mild COVID-19 (dated by TCRdb to the early 2020s). Background on the whole study: TCR sequence clusters from the two donors were largely donor specific. Two young, previously healthy adult volunteers, one female and one male, were included in the cohort. In two donors, T-cell clones that expanded and contracted after mild COVID-19 were tracked by sequencing TCRalpha and TCRbeta repertoires over time. Results the study describes overall, beyond this receptor: The detection of some responding clones in pre-infection memory suggests that pre-existing cross-reactive memory T cells joined the SARS-CoV-2 response. Clones that contracted from day 15 to 85 showed balanced CD4/CD8 phenotypes, whereas a second wave of clones that expanded from day 15 to 37 leaned towards CD4+. The study covered only two mild cases, and larger cohorts including severe cases with pre-infection samples were considered necessary. Contracting CD4+ clones were found mainly in CM and EM memory subsets, while CD8+ clones were enriched in EMRA. The second-wave clones that peaked on day 37 were not confirmed to be SARS-CoV-2 specific.

This clonotype was counted between two and nine times. Its antigen remains undetermined. There are no base qualities to consult, and no much larger clone falls within one base. The sequencer listed for this sample is Illumina NovaSeq 6000. Using 5'RACE with constant-segment primers, TCRalpha and TCRbeta cDNA libraries were constructed, with sample barcodes and unique molecular identifiers added in the process. RNA was extracted from every sample with Trizol reagent. Library amplification was performed in two PCR steps, and a second sample barcode and Illumina TruSeq adapters were introduced in the second step. Sequencing of the libraries was done on an Illumina NovaSeq, producing 2 x 150 bp paired-end reads. On the study's bioinformatics: With migec v1.2.7, reads were demultiplexed and then collapsed into UMI-guided consensus sequences. Using mixcr v2.1.11, UMI consensuses were aligned to TRA and TRB V and J templates and then assembled into clonotypes. Expanded or contracted clonotypes were those called significant by both edgeR and NoisET, with noise models trained on biological replicates. For edgeR calls, the thresholds were a false discovery rate-adjusted p below 0.01 and a log2 fold-change of 1. As an exploratory analysis of dynamics, max-normalized trajectories of the 1000 most abundant clonotypes were examined by PCA with hierarchical clustering. The CD4 or CD8 phenotype of responding clones was assigned using the separately sequenced CD4+ and CD8+ repertoires. Using fastp at Q25 and MiXCR, TCRdb reprocessed the public reads and kept productive beta chains. For every CDR3 protein sequence, its rows merge into one entry that carries the most common genes and DNA. The V and J calls follow TCRdb's processing rather than the paper's. Counted in this sample were about 470,000 distinct CDR3 sequences; about 23% of them appeared once. The ten biggest clones cover around 12% of the sample.

Ficoll-Paque density gradient centrifugation was the method used to isolate PBMCs. Material for sequencing was PBMCs or a T cell subset sorted from them (not recorded which). The clonotype comes from an adult woman who had mild COVID-19 (a few samples of this study predate the infection). The sample titles of this study are shuffled in the database, so cell type and time point are left out; the donor was told from shared clones.

This receptor has the CDR3 CATRSNKTYNEQFF. DNA sequence: TGTGCCACCAGATCTAATAAAACCTACAATGAGCAGTTCTTC. Recombination joined TRBV24-1 with TRBJ2-1, with the D gene call left open. Per the germline V gene, KGHDR is the CDR1 and SFDVKD is the CDR2. The V and J ends are trimmed by 7 bases and 2 bases, leaving 11 bases between them. The CDR3 sequence holds 14 residues, the cysteine and phenylalanine included. Only the CDR3 portion is preserved as DNA: 42 bases, with reading frame beginning at the first base.